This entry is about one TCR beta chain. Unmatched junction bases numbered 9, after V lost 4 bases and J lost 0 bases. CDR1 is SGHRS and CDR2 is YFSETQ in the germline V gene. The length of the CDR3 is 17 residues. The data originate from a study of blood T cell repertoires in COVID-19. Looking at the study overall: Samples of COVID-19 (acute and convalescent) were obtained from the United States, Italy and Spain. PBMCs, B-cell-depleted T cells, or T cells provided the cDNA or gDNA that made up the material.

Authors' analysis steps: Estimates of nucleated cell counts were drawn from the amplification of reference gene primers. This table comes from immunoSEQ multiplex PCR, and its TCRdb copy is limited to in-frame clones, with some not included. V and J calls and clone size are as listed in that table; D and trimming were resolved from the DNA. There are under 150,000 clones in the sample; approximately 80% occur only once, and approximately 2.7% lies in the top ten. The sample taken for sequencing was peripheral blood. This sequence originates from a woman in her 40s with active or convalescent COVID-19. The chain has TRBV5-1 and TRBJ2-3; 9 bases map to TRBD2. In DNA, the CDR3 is TGCGCCAGCAGCCCGGGAGGGACTAGCAGGAGCACAGATACGCAGTATTTT. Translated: CASSPGGTSRSTDTQYF.